This T cell receptor (beta chain) originates from a study of blood T cell repertoires in COVID-19. Across the study: Italy, Spain and the United States were the sources of the convalescent and acute COVID-19 samples. PBMCs, B-cell-depleted T cells, or T cells were the source of the cDNA or gDNA that made up the material.

Using immunoSEQ multiplex PCR, the repertoire was profiled, and TCRdb retains in-frame clones only, with some absent. The table lists tens of thousands of clones, more than 70% of them singletons. The CDR3 extends over 15 amino acids. V was pared by 5 bases and J by 0 bases, with 13 bases between. Germline V lookup: CDR1 MNHNY, CDR2 SVGAGI (reference sequence). The V gene is TRBV6-6, the J gene TRBJ1-2, with D possibly TRBD1 on 5 matching bases. The sample comprised peripheral blood. The clonotype comes from a woman aged 80 or over with acute or convalescent COVID-19. The chain's CDR3 is CASSRDRETNYGYTF. The CDR3 DNA is TGTGCCAGCAGTAGAGACAGAGAGACTAACTATGGCTACACCTTC.